The rows below give T cell receptor beta chains drawn from one sample of a study of Graves' ophthalmopathy and Graves' hyperthyroidism. TCRdb reprocessed the multiplex PCR reads via MiXCR and lists one record per CDR3 protein. The profile shows about 620,000 distinct CDR3 sequences, about 24% of them singletons. Material for sequencing was peripheral blood. These receptors all come from a woman younger than 35 with stable Graves' hyperthyroidism. Some clones in this sample may be carry-over from other donors' samples. Each CDR3 is given without its conserved first and last residue. The order of the fields is J gene, V gene, CDR3 protein.

TRBJ2-7 TRBV7-2 ASSSPRQGSYEQY
TRBJ1-5 TRBV7-6 ASNRDRGVVRSNQPQH
TRBJ2-5 TRBV20-1 SASPHNRDQETQY
TRBJ2-3 TRBV12-3/TRBV12-4 ASSQGGVVDTQY
TRBJ1-1 TRBV6-1 ASRTSGTEAF
TRBJ1-1 TRBV28 ASSRHRDRRRKDTEAF
TRBJ1-1 TRBV10-1 ASSSQGAAEAF
TRBJ2-5 TRBV30 AWSQGRMETQY
TRBJ2-4 TRBV19 ASSMGQLAKNIQY
TRBJ2-7 TRBV6-5 ASSYGGPNYEQY
TRBJ1-1 TRBV12-3/TRBV12-4 ASSSAGMGNTEAF
TRBJ1-2 TRBV25-1 ASSEAQAHYGYT
TRBJ1-2 TRBV20-1 SANKGANYGYT
TRBJ2-7 TRBV12-3/TRBV12-4 ASSQEAASGVLEQY
TRBJ2-5 TRBV25-1 ASSEVGYSVWTQY
TRBJ1-1 TRBV20-1 SALRGSNTEAF
TRBJ1-1 TRBV4-1 ASSQGYGDLGAF
TRBJ1-2 TRBV28 ASSLRDNYGHT
TRBJ2-7 TRBV4-1 ASSHSTRGGSGGYEQY
TRBJ2-5 TRBV20-1 SARKRGGRRVETQY
TRBJ1-1 TRBV19 ASSKGLNTEAF
TRBJ2-7 TRBV12-5 ASGFGAEQY
TRBJ1-5 TRBV12-3/TRBV12-4 ASSFRDGGHQPQH
TRBJ1-5 TRBV6-1 TSRADRGQGQPQH
TRBJ1-1 TRBV5-1 ASTLMEDTEAF
TRBJ2-7 TRBV7-8 ASSLGRGMGEQY
TRBJ1-1 TRBV5-1 ASSVDASMNTEAF
TRBJ1-6 TRBV28 ASNQPGAWTPLH
TRBJ1-3 TRBV6-1 ASSEAPGQISGNTIY
TRBJ1-1 TRBV2 ASSLGTGGRAF
TRBJ2-7 TRBV6-1 ASSDLGQI
TRBJ1-1 TRBV19 ASSGFQGDMNTEAF
TRBJ2-7 TRBV5-5 ASSLSGTYLYEQY
TRBJ1-6 TRBV7-3 ASSRTWDSPLH
TRBJ2-6 TRBV20-1 SARRDTISGANVLT
TRBJ1-3 TRBV6-5 ASSSVRRFSGNTIY
TRBJ2-7 TRBV19 ASSIDLASGSYEQY
TRBJ2-5 TRBV6-1 ASSLGLAESQY
TRBJ2-7 TRBV2 ASKGPGTGGFEQY
TRBJ2-6 TRBV13 ASSPRTGAGANVLT
TRBJ2-7 TRBV7-9 ASSLGTGLDEQY
TRBJ2-7 TRBV5-1 ASSLLLAGGLVNEQY
TRBJ2-2 TRBV3-1 ASSQGPGGARGGELF
TRBJ2-7 TRBV24-1 ATSGRDSYEQY